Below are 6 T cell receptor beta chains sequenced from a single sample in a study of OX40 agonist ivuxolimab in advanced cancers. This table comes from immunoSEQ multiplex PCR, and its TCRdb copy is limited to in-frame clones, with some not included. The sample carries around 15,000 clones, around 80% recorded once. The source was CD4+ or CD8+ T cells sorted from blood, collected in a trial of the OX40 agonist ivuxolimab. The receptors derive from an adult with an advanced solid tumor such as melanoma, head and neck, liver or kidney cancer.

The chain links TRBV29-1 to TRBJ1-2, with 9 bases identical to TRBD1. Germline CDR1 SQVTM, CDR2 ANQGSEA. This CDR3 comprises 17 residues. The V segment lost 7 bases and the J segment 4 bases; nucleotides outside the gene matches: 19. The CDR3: CSAHGGTGRDKGYGYTF. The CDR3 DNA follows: TGCAGCGCCCACGGGGGGACAGGGAGAGACAAGGGCTATGGCTACACCTTC.

The CDR3 nucleotides are TGTGCCAGCAGCTCGACACCCTTAGTCTCCGGGGAGCTGTTTTTT. It encodes CASSSTPLVSGELFF. The chain has TRBV5-6 and TRBJ2-2; unclear D gene. V lost 3 bases and J 6 bases, leaving 15 bases between the germline ends. The CDR3 sequence is 15 residues long. CDR1 is SGHDT, CDR2 YYEEEE, per germline. Variable domain in full (rest from reference TRBV5-6 and TRBJ2-2): DAGVTQSPTHLIKTRGQQVTLRCSPKSGHDTVSWYQQALGQGPQFIFQYYEEEERQRGNFPDRFSGHQFPNYSSELNVNALLLGDSALYLCASSSTPLVSGELFFGEGSRLTVL.

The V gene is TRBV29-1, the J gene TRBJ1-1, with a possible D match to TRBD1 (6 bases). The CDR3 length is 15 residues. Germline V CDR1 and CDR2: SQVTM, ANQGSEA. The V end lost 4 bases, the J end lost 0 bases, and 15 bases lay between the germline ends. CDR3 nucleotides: TGCAGCGTTGTCGTTTTAGGGGGGCTGAACACTGAAGCTTTCTTT. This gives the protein CSVVVLGGLNTEAFF.

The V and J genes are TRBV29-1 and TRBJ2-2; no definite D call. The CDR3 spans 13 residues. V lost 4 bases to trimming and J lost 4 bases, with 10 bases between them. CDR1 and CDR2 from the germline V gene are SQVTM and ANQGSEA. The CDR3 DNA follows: TGCAGCGTTGTACAGCCGAGCACCGGGGAGCTGTTTTTT. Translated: CSVVQPSTGELFF.

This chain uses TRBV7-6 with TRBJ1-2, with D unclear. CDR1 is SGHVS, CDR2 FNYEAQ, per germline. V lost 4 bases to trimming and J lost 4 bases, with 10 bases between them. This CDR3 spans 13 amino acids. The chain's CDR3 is CASSSDNLYGYTF. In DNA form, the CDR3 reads TGTGCCAGCAGCTCCGACAACCTCTATGGCTACACCTTC.

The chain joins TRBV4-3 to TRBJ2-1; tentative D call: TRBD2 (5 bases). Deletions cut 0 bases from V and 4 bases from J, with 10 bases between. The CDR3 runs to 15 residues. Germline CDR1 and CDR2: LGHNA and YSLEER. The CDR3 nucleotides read TGCGCCAGCAGCCAAGAAGGAACTAGTTACAATGAGCAGTTCTTC. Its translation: CASSQEGTSYNEQFF.